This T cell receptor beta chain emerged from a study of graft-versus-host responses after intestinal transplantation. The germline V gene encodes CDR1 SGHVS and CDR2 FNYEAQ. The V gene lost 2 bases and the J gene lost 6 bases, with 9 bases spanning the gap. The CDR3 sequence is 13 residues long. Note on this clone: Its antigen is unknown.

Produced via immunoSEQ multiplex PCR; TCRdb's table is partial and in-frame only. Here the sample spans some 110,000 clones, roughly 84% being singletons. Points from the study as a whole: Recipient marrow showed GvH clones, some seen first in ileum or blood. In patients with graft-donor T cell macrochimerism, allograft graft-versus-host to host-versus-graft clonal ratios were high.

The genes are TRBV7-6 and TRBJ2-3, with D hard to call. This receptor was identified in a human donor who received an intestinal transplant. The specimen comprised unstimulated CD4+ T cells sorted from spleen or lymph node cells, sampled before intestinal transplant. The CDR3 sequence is CASSLSRTDTQYF. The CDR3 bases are TGTGCCAGCAGCTTAAGTCGGACCGATACGCAGTATTTT.